This TCR beta chain was captured by sequencing in a study of a mutant IDH1 vaccine in newly diagnosed glioma. Across the whole study: Standard pretreatment was either radiotherapy, temozolomide, or, for most, radiochemotherapy with temozolomide.

Sample time point: baseline, week 1 (first vaccination visit). This sample's treatment: pre-vaccination baseline after standard-of-care therapy. Method: immunoSEQ multiplex PCR; TCRdb's copy keeps in-frame clones and lacks some. The sample lists roughly 68,000 clones, 79% occurring once. The source material was PBMCs, sampled from a glioma patient treated with radiotherapy, temozolomide or both. The receptor comes from a man in his fifties with glioma.

DNA for the CDR3: TGTGCCAGCAGTGGAACTCCGGGCGAAAAACTGTTTTTT. Protein product: CASSGTPGEKLFF. The genes are TRBV25-1 and TRBJ1-4; no reliable D call. Between the trimmed V and J ends, which lost 4 bases and 8 bases, there was a span of 11 bases. The CDR3 consists of 13 residues. The germline CDR1 and CDR2 sequences are MGHDK and SYGVNS.